One sample yielded the 10 T cell receptor beta chains listed below, sequenced in a study of blood T cells in healthy people across ages. Using a J-beta primer mix together with a sample-barcoded 5' primer, a second PCR was run for about 6 to 12 cycles. A single record per CDR3 protein comes from TCRdb applying MiXCR to the 5' RACE reads. In the table there are fewer than 900,000 distinct CDR3 sequences, around half of which are singletons. The sample was blood. The receptors originated from a woman aged 55-69 years in good health.

This clonotype was recorded once. The chain has TRBV5-1 and TRBJ2-1; 7 bases line up with TRBD1. Unmatched junction bases numbered 10, after V lost 2 bases and J lost 2 bases. The germline V gene has CDR1 SGHRS and CDR2 YFSETQ. The CDR3 is 17 residues long. The CDR3 loop is CASSLLTGATAYNEQFF. CDR3 DNA sequence: TGCGCCAGCAGCTTACTTACAGGGGCCACAGCCTACAATGAGCAGTTCTTC.

The chain recombines TRBV10-3 with TRBJ1-6; 9 nucleotides line up with TRBD1. Germline values: CDR1 ENHRY, CDR2 SYGVKD. V trimming: 6 bases; J trimming: 2 bases; junction bases outside the gene matches: 8. The CDR3 contains 17 residues. CDR3 DNA: TGTGCCATCAGGAGTTCCGGGACAGGGCCCTATAATTCACCCCTCCACTTT. Translation gives CAIRSSGTGPYNSPLHF.

The rearrangement uses TRBV7-2 and TRBJ2-1; 7 nucleotides line up with TRBD2. This CDR3 is 13 amino acids long. Germline trimming cut 4 bases from V and 7 bases from J; bases unmatched to any gene: 4. CDR1 is SGHTA and CDR2 is FQGNSA in the germline V gene. CDR3 DNA: TGTGCCAGCAGCTCTCTAGCGGAAAATGAGCAGTTCTTC. Its protein product is CASSSLAENEQFF.

The CDR3 region has the DNA TGTGCCAGCAGCCATCCTGATAGACAGAGCCAAGCGTACTTC. Protein sequence: CASSHPDRQSQAYF. The gene calls are TRBV16 and TRBJ2-7; tentatively, D is TRBD1 (5 bases). The CDR3 consists of 14 residues. The germline gives CDR1 KGHSY, CDR2 FQNENV. V lost 3 bases to trimming and J lost 12 bases, with 21 bases between them. The full variable domain, in which reference TRBV16 and TRBJ2-7 provide the parts outside the CDR3, is GEEVAQTPKHLVRGEGQKAKLYCAPIKGHSYVFWYQQVLKNEFKFLISFQNENVFDETGMPKERFSAKCLPNSPCSLEIQATKLEDSAVYFCASSHPDRQSQAYFGPGTRLTVT.

The chain carries TRBV7-9 and TRBJ1-1; tentative D call: TRBD1 (5 bases). CDR1 and CDR2 (germline): SEHNR, FQNEAQ (reference sequence). Between the trimmed V and J ends, which lost 5 bases and 1 base, there was a span of 14 bases. The CDR3 extends over 15 amino acids. For the CDR3, the DNA is TGTGCCAGCAGCCTATCCCTTGGGGGGAACACTGAAGCTTTCTTT. It encodes CASSLSLGGNTEAFF.

The gene calls are TRBV2 and TRBJ2-1; 11 nucleotides agree with TRBD2. From germline, CDR1 is SNHLY and CDR2 FYNNEI. This CDR3 contains 15 residues. With V trimmed by 7 bases and J by 5 bases, 7 bases remained unmatched. In DNA form, the CDR3 reads TGTGCCAGCACTATAGCGGGAGGGCCTCACAATGAGCAGTTCTTC. This translates into CASTIAGGPHNEQFF. Looking up the rest from reference TRBV2 and TRBJ2-1 gives the full variable domain: EPEVTQTPSHQVTQMGQEVILRCVPISNHLYFYWYRQILGQKVEFLVSFYNNEISEKSEIFDDQFSVERPDGSNFTLKIRSTKLEDSAMYFCASTIAGGPHNEQFFGPGTRLTVL.

This rearrangement joins TRBV4-3 to TRBJ2-1, with D perhaps TRBD1 or TRBD2 (5 bases each). V dropped 1 base and J dropped 7 bases, with 14 bases sitting between them. CDR3 length equals 15 residues. The V gene's germline CDR1 is LGHNA and CDR2 YSLEER. CDR3 amino acids: CASSQVIGGGNEQFF. The CDR3 DNA is TGCGCCAGCAGCCAAGTTATTGGTGGGGGTAATGAGCAGTTCTTC.

Only a few counts were recorded for this clonotype. This rearrangement joins TRBV2 to TRBJ2-1, with TRBD2 matching over 14 bases. The J call may be wrong; the DNA end is better matched by TRBJ2-7. CDR1 is SNHLY and CDR2 is FYNNEI in the germline V gene. This CDR3 has 15 amino acids. The CDR3 sequence: CASIWTSGRSHEQYF. CDR3 bases: TGTGCCAGCATCTGGACTAGCGGGAGGTCGCATGAGCAGTACTTC.

The chain uses TRBV2 and TRBJ2-5, with D possibly called TRBD1 or TRBD2 (5 bases each). The CDR3 extends over 13 amino acids. From germline, CDR1 is SNHLY and CDR2 FYNNEI. V was shortened by 6 bases and J by 4 bases, with 12 bases between the two germline ends. The CDR3 loop is CASSRDRIETQYF. CDR3 sequence (DNA): TGTGCCAGCAGCCGGGACCGAATAGAGACCCAGTACTTC.

The chain joins TRBV29-1 to TRBJ2-1, with 11 nucleotides matching TRBD2. This CDR3 has 16 residues. V shed 4 bases and J 7 bases; nucleotides not matched to a gene: 12. CDR1 and CDR2 from the germline V gene are SQVTM and ANQGSEA. The CDR3 sequence is CSVGFLLAGVGNEQFF. Here the CDR3 DNA reads TGCAGCGTTGGATTCCTACTAGCGGGAGTGGGGAATGAGCAGTTCTTC.